This TCR beta chain was captured in a study of T-cell reconstitution after alpha-beta-depleted transplantation in children. This CDR3 is built from 15 residues. The V gene lost 0 bases and the J gene lost 2 bases, with 11 bases spanning the gap. From germline, CDR1 is DFQATT and CDR2 SNEGSKA (reference sequence). Unique molecular identifiers were incorporated during preparation of the TCRbeta library. TCRdb re-called the PCR reads with MiXCR, one entry per CDR3 protein. The sample holds around 600,000 distinct CDR3 sequences, under 12% seen once. This clonotype was seen a few times. This material consisted of PBMCs from the stem cell graft donor, taken from the stem cell graft. This TCR came from a human donor who donated a stem cell graft to a child with acute myeloid leukemia. The chain uses TRBV20-1 and TRBJ1-3, with unresolved D. The CDR3 protein is CSARDMAEAGNTIYF. The DNA for the CDR3 is TGCAGTGCTAGAGACATGGCAGAAGCTGGAAACACCATATATTTT.